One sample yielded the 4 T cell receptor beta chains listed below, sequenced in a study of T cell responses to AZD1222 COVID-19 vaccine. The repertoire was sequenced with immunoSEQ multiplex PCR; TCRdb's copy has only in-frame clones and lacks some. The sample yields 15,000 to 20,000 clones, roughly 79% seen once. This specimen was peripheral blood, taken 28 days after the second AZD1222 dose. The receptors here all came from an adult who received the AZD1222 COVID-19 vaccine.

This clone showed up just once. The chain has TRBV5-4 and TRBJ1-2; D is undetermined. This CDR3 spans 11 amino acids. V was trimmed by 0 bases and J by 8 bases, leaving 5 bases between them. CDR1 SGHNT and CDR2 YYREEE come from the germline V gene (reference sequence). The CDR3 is CASSLEGGYTF. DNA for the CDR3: TGTGCCAGCAGCTTGGAGGGAGGCTACACCTTC.

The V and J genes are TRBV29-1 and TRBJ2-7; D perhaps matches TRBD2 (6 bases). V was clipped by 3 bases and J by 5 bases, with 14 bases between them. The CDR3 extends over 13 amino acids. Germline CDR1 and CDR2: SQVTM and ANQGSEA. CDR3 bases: TGCAGCGTTGATCTGCGGGGTTCGAACGAGCAGTACTTC. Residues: CSVDLRGSNEQYF.

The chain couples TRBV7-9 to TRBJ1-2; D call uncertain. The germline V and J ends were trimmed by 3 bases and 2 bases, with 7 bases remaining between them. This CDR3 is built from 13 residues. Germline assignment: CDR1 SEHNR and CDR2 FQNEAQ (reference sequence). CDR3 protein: CASSFGGNYGYTF. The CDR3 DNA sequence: TGTGCCAGCAGCTTCGGCGGGAACTATGGCTACACCTTC.

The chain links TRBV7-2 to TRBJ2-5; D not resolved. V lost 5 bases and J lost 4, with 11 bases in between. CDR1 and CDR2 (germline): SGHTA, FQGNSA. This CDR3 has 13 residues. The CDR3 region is CASSQTRPETQYF. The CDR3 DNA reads TGTGCCAGCAGCCAAACGCGTCCAGAGACCCAGTACTTC. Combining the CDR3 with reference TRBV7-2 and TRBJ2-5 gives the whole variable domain GAGVSQSPSNKVTEKGKDVELRCDPISGHTALYWYRQSLGQGLEFLIYFQGNSAPDKSGLPSDRFSAERTGGSVSTLTIQRTQQEDSAVYLCASSQTRPETQYFGPGTRLLVL.